The 25 T cell receptor beta chains below all came from one sample that was sequenced in a study of shared clonotypes between healthy human individuals. TCRdb keeps only in-frame clones here, not all; method: immunoSEQ multiplex PCR. Here the sample spans around 2,100,000 clones, about 95% being singletons. Terminally differentiated effector memory CD45RA+ cells were left out of the naive CD8 fraction, which was CD45RO-negative and positively selected for CCR7. Sequenced input: naive CD8+ T cells sorted from blood. All receptors come from a man between 18 and 35 years old in good health.

The V gene is TRBV7-9, the J gene TRBJ1-1; TRBD1 matches at 7 bases. The CDR3 loop spans 12 amino acids. Germline V gene lookup returns CDR1 SEHNR and CDR2 FQNEAQ (reference sequence). The ends lost 6 bases at V and 11 bases at J; junction bases unmatched: 9. CDR3 in amino acids: CASSEEGQPAFF. CDR3 nucleotides: TGTGCCAGCAGTGAGGAGGGACAGCCCGCTTTCTTT.

The rearrangement joins TRBV29-1 to TRBJ2-7; 9 bases align to TRBD1. J was trimmed by 3 bases and V by 5 bases; bases with no gene match: 14. The CDR3 sequence is 16 residues long. Looked up from germline, CDR1 is SQVTM and CDR2 is ANQGSEA. The CDR3 DNA follows: TGCAGCGTTTCATCCGGGACAGGGACTGGGGTCTACGAGCAGTACTTC. It translates to CSVSSGTGTGVYEQYF.

The CDR3 reads CASTLTTASAGELFF. CDR3 DNA sequence: TGTGCCAGCACCTTGACGACAGCCTCCGCCGGGGAGCTGTTTTTT. The chain is built from TRBV6-5 and TRBJ2-2, with a weak D call TRBD1 (5 bases). The CDR3 consists of 15 residues. Trimming removed 7 bases from V and 6 bases from J, with 18 bases in between. Germline CDR1 and CDR2: MNHEY and SVGAGI.

This clone was recorded once. The chain is built from TRBV4-3 and TRBJ2-7, with D possibly being TRBD2 (5 bases). The V gene's germline CDR1 is LGHNA and CDR2 YSLEER. The ends were cut back, 2 bases at V and 3 bases at J, with 8 bases in the middle. The CDR3 consists of 13 residues. The CDR3 coding sequence is TGCGCCAGCAGCCAAAGAGAGGGCTACGAGCAGTACTTC. This encodes CASSQREGYEQYF.

The rearrangement links TRBV6-5 to TRBJ1-1; weak D call: TRBD1 (5 bases). Trimming removed 6 bases from V and 4 bases from J, with 12 bases in between. CDR1 is MNHEY and CDR2 is SVGAGI in the germline V gene. CDR3 size: 13 residues. Here the CDR3 DNA reads TGTGCCAGCAGACGCGGGGGGGGCACTGAAGCTTTCTTT. It codes for CASRRGGGTEAFF.

This clone was picked up a small number of times. Additional DNA sequences in this sample encode the identical CDR3. The chain combines TRBV5-6 with TRBJ2-7; TRBD1 agrees at 7 bases. CDR1 is SGHDT and CDR2 is YYEEEE in the germline V gene. The CDR3 is 14 residues long. The ends lost 0 bases at V and 1 base at J; junction bases unmatched: 1. The CDR3 DNA reads as TGTGCCAGCAGCTTGGGACAGGGATCCTACGAGCAGTACTTC. Its translation is CASSLGQGSYEQYF.

The chain couples TRBV7-2 to TRBJ1-6; D perhaps matches TRBD1 (5 bases). Germline-derived CDR1 and CDR2 are SGHTA and FQGNSA. CDR3 length: 15 residues. V lost 1 base and J lost 8, with 12 bases in between. Here the CDR3 DNA reads TGTGCCAGCAGCTTAGTTTTGGGGGACGATTCACCCCTCCACTTT. It translates to CASSLVLGDDSPLHF.

A remark on this clone: The same CDR3 can be traced to other DNA sequences in this sample. The CDR3 loop is CASSFSGGAVYEQYF. The CDR3 DNA is TGTGCCAGCAGCTTTAGCGGGGGGGCGGTCTACGAGCAGTACTTC. The J gene is TRBJ2-7, the V gene TRBV5-4; TRBD2 aligns across 11 bases. CDR1 SGHNT and CDR2 YYREEE come from the germline V gene (reference sequence). The CDR3 is made up of 15 amino acids. V was clipped by 2 bases and J by 3 bases; unmatched bases: 4.

J is TRBJ2-1 and V is TRBV7-9, with no clear D. This CDR3 region has 15 residues. With 1 base removed from V and 3 bases from J, the gap between germline ends came to 10 bases. CDR1 SEHNR and CDR2 FQNEAQ come from the germline V gene (reference sequence). CDR3 sequence: CASSLEADYYNEQFF. The DNA of the CDR3 is TGTGCCAGCAGCTTAGAGGCGGATTACTACAATGAGCAGTTCTTC.

This chain links TRBV6-1 with TRBJ2-3; 8 nucleotides agree with TRBD2. With V trimmed by 2 bases and J by 4 bases, 11 bases remained unmatched. The CDR3 has 17 residues. The germline V gene has CDR1 MNHNS and CDR2 SASEGT. Here the CDR3 reads CASSEWREEGFADTQYF. CDR3 coding DNA: TGTGCCAGCAGTGAATGGCGGGAGGAAGGATTTGCAGATACGCAGTATTTT.

The V gene is TRBV6-6, the J gene TRBJ1-2; TRBD1 agrees at 7 bases. The V gene's germline CDR1 is MNHNY and CDR2 SVGAGI (reference sequence). V trimming: 0 bases; J trimming: 6 bases; junction bases outside the gene matches: 7. The CDR3 contains 15 residues. In nucleotides, the CDR3 is TGTGCCAGCAGTTACTCGATAGAGGGGGCGAATGGCTACACCTTC. Protein sequence: CASSYSIEGANGYTF.

V gene TRBV4-1 combines with J gene TRBJ1-5; perhaps TRBD1 as D (5 bases). CDR3 length: 15 residues. CDR1 and CDR2 (germline): MGHRA, YSYEKL. The V gene lost 4 bases and the J gene lost 2 bases, with 12 bases spanning the gap. CDR3 nucleotides: TGCGCCAGCAGCCGAGAGACAGCGGGCAATCAGCCCCAGCATTTT. It yields the protein CASSRETAGNQPQHF.

The chain employs TRBV2 and TRBJ2-7; 9 bases agree with TRBD1. V shed 3 bases, J shed 3 bases, and the junction held 6 bases outside the gene matches. This CDR3 contains 15 residues. CDR1 is SNHLY, CDR2 FYNNEI, per germline. Here the CDR3 reads CASSDVQGADYEQYF. CDR3 coding DNA: TGTGCCAGCAGTGACGTACAGGGGGCAGACTACGAGCAGTACTTC. The full variable domain, its missing parts supplied by reference TRBV2 and TRBJ2-7, is EPEVTQTPSHQVTQMGQEVILRCVPISNHLYFYWYRQILGQKVEFLVSFYNNEISEKSEIFDDQFSVERPDGSNFTLKIRSTKLEDSAMYFCASSDVQGADYEQYFGPGTRLTVT.

V and J are TRBV7-8 and TRBJ2-2; the match to TRBD1 covers 7 bases. This CDR3 is built from 17 residues. V lost 1 base, J lost 4 bases, and 9 bases stayed unmatched. Germline loops: CDR1 SGHVS, CDR2 FQNEAQ. CDR3 amino acids: CASSLDPQGVVTGELFF. The CDR3 DNA reads TGTGCCAGCAGCTTAGACCCCCAGGGGGTCGTCACCGGGGAGCTGTTTTTT. The variable domain in full, with the rest retrieved from reference TRBV7-8 and TRBJ2-2, is GAGVSQSPRYKVAKRGQDVALRCDPISGHVSLFWYQQALGQGPEFLTYFQNEAQLDKSGLPSDRFFAERPEGSVSTLKIQRTQQEDSAVYLCASSLDPQGVVTGELFFGEGSRLTVL.

The chain carries TRBV30 and TRBJ2-1; 10 nucleotides match TRBD2. Trimming took 1 base from V and 8 from J; bases not matched to a gene: 14. The CDR3 has 17 residues. CDR1 is GTSNPN, CDR2 SVGIG, per germline (reference sequence). In DNA form, the CDR3 reads TGTGCCTGGAGTGCCTCCTGGGGAGCGGGAGGGGACGATGAGCAGTTCTTC. The encoded protein is CAWSASWGAGGDDEQFF.

To note about this clone: Additional DNA sequences in this sample encode the identical CDR3. The chain joins TRBV6-5 to TRBJ2-4, with 7 bases that match TRBD2. The germline CDR1 and CDR2 sequences are MNHEY and SVGAGI. The CDR3 consists of 16 residues. V was pared by 3 bases and J by 8 bases, with 13 bases of the junction left unmatched. CDR3 residues: CASSYPLGEGRHIQYF. The CDR3 nucleotides are TGTGCCAGCAGTTATCCGCTCGGGGAGGGTAGGCACATTCAGTACTTC.

The gene calls are TRBV27 and TRBJ2-7; TRBD2 aligns across 8 bases. This CDR3 is 15 amino acids long. Germline V gene sequence: CDR1 MNHEY, CDR2 SMNVEV (reference sequence). After removal of 4 bases from V and 0 bases from J, the junction contained 5 bases not matched to a gene. In nucleotides, the CDR3 is TGTGCCAGCAGTTCGGGAGGGGGGGCCTCCTACGAGCAGTACTTC. This gives the protein CASSSGGGASYEQYF.

This rearrangement joins TRBV11-2 to TRBJ2-7; the match to TRBD2 covers 8 bases. This CDR3 contains 17 residues. V shed 1 base and J 4 bases; nucleotides not matched to a gene: 12. The germline CDR1 and CDR2 sequences are SGHAT and FQNNGV. This CDR3 is CASSLGSWREDQYEQYF. The DNA of the CDR3 is TGTGCCAGCAGCTTAGGGTCATGGCGGGAGGACCAATACGAGCAGTACTTC.

This chain uses TRBV2 with TRBJ1-5; perhaps TRBD1 as D (6 bases). This CDR3 region has 15 residues. Trimming removed 1 base at V and 0 bases at J, with 7 bases between. Germline V gene lookup returns CDR1 SNHLY and CDR2 FYNNEI. Here the CDR3 DNA reads TGTGCCAGCAGTGAAGTGACAGGTAGCAATCAGCCCCAGCATTTT. Amino acid sequence: CASSEVTGSNQPQHF.

The chain is built from TRBV7-2 and TRBJ1-6, with a possible D match to TRBD1 (6 bases). This CDR3 has 13 residues. The V end lost 1 base, the J end lost 14 bases, and 12 bases lay between the germline ends. Germline lookup yields CDR1 SGHTA and CDR2 FQGNSA. CDR3 sequence reads: CASSLVEGETLHF. In nucleotides, the CDR3 is TGTGCCAGCAGCTTAGTTGAGGGGGAAACCCTCCACTTT.

Notes on this clone: This sample also contains other DNA sequences that code for the same CDR3. The chain employs TRBV11-2 and TRBJ2-1, with a possible D match to TRBD1 (5 bases). The ends were cut back, 1 base at V and 3 bases at J, with 7 bases in the middle. This CDR3 region has 14 residues. Germline CDR1 and CDR2: SGHAT and FQNNGV. The CDR3 sequence: CASSLGTNYNEQFF. CDR3 DNA: TGTGCCAGCAGCTTAGGGACAAACTACAATGAGCAGTTCTTC.

The chain recombines TRBV28 with TRBJ1-5; possibly TRBD1 for D (5 bases). Trimming shortened V by 9 bases and J by 7 bases, and 19 bases separated the two germline ends. The CDR3 sequence is 14 residues long. CDR1 is MDHEN, CDR2 SYDVKM, per germline. The CDR3 coding sequence is TGTGCCAGTAGGGTAGACAGTTCAGGGCAGCCCCAGCATTTT. Amino acids: CASRVDSSGQPQHF.

V usage is TRBV27 and J usage is TRBJ2-3; D is possibly TRBD2 (5 bases). Germline V lookup: CDR1 MNHEY, CDR2 SMNVEV (reference sequence). V was pared by 3 bases and J by 4 bases, with 11 bases between. The CDR3 is made up of 14 amino acids. CDR3 in DNA: TGTGCCAGCAGTTTTCTGGACTTCTCAGATACGCAGTATTTT. It is translated as CASSFLDFSDTQYF.

This clone occurred once. The sample has other DNA sequences that encode this CDR3 too. The V call is TRBV4-1, the J call TRBJ2-7; TRBD2 aligns across 7 bases. Germline assignment: CDR1 MGHRA and CDR2 YSYEKL. The CDR3 covers 13 residues. The V gene end was trimmed by 5 bases and the J gene end by 2 bases; junction bases not matched to a gene: 3. The CDR3 sequence is CASSSGVAYEQYF. For the CDR3, the DNA is TGCGCCAGCAGCAGCGGGGTTGCCTACGAGCAGTACTTC.

The chain couples TRBV7-9 to TRBJ1-6, with D perhaps TRBD1 (6 bases). The CDR3 has 15 residues. Trimming shortened V by 5 bases and J by 7 bases, and 15 bases separated the two germline ends. Looked up from germline, CDR1 is SEHNR and CDR2 is FQNEAQ (reference sequence). The CDR3 reads CASSNTGWENSPLHF. CDR3 nucleotides: TGTGCCAGCAGCAACACAGGGTGGGAGAATTCACCCCTCCACTTT.